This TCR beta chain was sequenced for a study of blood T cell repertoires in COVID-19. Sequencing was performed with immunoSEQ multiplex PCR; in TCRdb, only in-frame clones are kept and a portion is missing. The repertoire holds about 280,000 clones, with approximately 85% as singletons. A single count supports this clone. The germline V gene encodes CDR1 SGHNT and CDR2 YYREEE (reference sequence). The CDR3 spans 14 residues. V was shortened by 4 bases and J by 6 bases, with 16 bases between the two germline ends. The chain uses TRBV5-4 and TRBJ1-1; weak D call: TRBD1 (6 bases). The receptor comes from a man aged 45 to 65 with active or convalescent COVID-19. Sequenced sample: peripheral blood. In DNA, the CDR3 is TGTGCCAGCAGCGCCCTGACAGGTGGGGCTGAAGCTTTCTTT. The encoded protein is CASSALTGGAEAFF.